This entry lists 6 T cell receptor beta chains sequenced from one sample in a study of beta chain features in type 1 diabetes. Reverse transcribing all isolated RNA meant expressed TCRB transcripts were sequenced. Assay used: immunoSEQ multiplex PCR; TCRdb lists only in-frame clones, some missing. The sample has about 320,000 clones; 14% are singletons. The sequencing sample was made of central memory CD4+ T cells from blood. The receptor source for this set is a man under 40 in good health.

This chain uses TRBV29-1 with TRBJ1-5, with D unresolved. Germline V gene data show CDR1 as SQVTM and CDR2 as ANQGSEA. V shed 4 bases and J shed 0 bases, with 7 bases lying between them. This CDR3 comprises 13 residues. The CDR3 reads CSVGENSNQPQHF. The CDR3 DNA reads as TGCAGCGTTGGAGAGAATAGCAATCAGCCCCAGCATTTT.

This clone was picked up a small number of times. This chain joins TRBV7-2 and TRBJ2-5; D is perhaps TRBD2 (6 bases). This CDR3 region has 13 residues. CDR1 SGHTA and CDR2 FQGNSA come from the germline V gene. V lost 5 bases and J 5 bases, leaving 12 bases between the germline ends. This CDR3 reads CASSRGGAETQYF. The CDR3 nucleotides are TGTGCCAGCAGCAGAGGAGGGGCCGAGACCCAGTACTTC.

This clone was detected only a few times. The chain recombines TRBV11-2 with TRBJ2-7; no firm D call. The V and J ends lost 1 base and 0 bases respectively, with 4 bases between them. The length of the CDR3 is 13 residues. From germline, CDR1 is SGHAT and CDR2 FQNNGV. CDR3 DNA: TGTGCCAGCAGCTTAGGGGACTCCTACGAGCAGTACTTC. Protein product: CASSLGDSYEQYF.

This clone was counted a few times. The chain recombines TRBV5-6 with TRBJ2-7; no clear D gene. CDR1 SGHDT and CDR2 YYEEEE come from the germline V gene. V lost 2 bases to trimming and J lost 7 bases, with 10 bases between them. This CDR3 has 12 residues. The CDR3, as DNA: TGTGCCAGCAGCTTATACCCTGGGGAGCAGTACGTC. Protein sequence: CASSLYPGEQYV.

This clone occurred once. This rearrangement joins TRBV7-8 to TRBJ1-1; no firm D call. Between the trimmed V and J ends, which lost 4 bases and 4 bases, there was a span of 10 bases. CDR1 and CDR2 from the germline V gene are SGHVS and FQNEAQ. This CDR3 is built from 13 residues. As DNA, the CDR3 is TGTGCCAGCAGCTATAACAAGGGCACTGAAGCTTTCTTT. It specifies CASSYNKGTEAFF.

The sample holds a few counts of this clone. This rearrangement joins TRBV27 to TRBJ2-1, with 13 bases fitting TRBD2. The length of the CDR3 is 18 residues. The ends lost 2 bases at V and 2 bases at J; junction bases unmatched: 6. Germline V gene lookup returns CDR1 MNHEY and CDR2 SMNVEV (reference sequence). As DNA, the CDR3 is TGTGCCAGCAGTTTAACTAGCGGGGGGGCAGGAGCCTACAATGAGCAGTTCTTC. Amino acids: CASSLTSGGAGAYNEQFF.